This passage covers 3 T cell receptor beta chains from one sample sequenced in a study of T cells in Graves' hyperthyroidism and ophthalmopathy. Researchers amplified the TCR beta CDR3 regions from RNA transcripts. The HTBI primer set served for first-round RT-PCR of the TCR CDR3. TCRdb redid the calling of the multiplex PCR reads with MiXCR, one entry per CDR3 protein. The sample has about 480,000 distinct CDR3 sequences, roughly 14% seen once; the top ten hold 17%. The sequenced sample was blood. The receptors were gathered from a woman under 30 with Graves' hyperthyroidism.

This clonotype was recorded a few times. V usage is TRBV12-3 or TRBV12-4 and J usage is TRBJ2-7, with 8 bases that match TRBD2. J lost 4 bases, V lost 3 bases, and 5 bases had no gene match. The CDR3 has 14 residues. CDR3 coding DNA: TGTGCCAGCAGTTTGTCAGCGGGAGCTTACGAGCAGTACTTC. Translating it yields CASSLSAGAYEQYF.

This clonotype appeared a few times. The rearrangement uses TRBV7-8 and TRBJ1-4; D uncertain. Germline CDR1 and CDR2: SGHVS and FQNEAQ. This CDR3 spans 12 amino acids. Trimming removed 3 bases from V and 8 bases from J, with 7 bases in between. The CDR3 spells CASSFEGEKLFF. CDR3 bases: TGTGCCAGCAGCTTTGAAGGGGAAAAACTGTTTTTT.

The V gene is TRBV29-1, the J gene TRBJ1-1; D call uncertain. The CDR3 is made up of 14 amino acids. Germline V lookup: CDR1 SQVTM, CDR2 ANQGSEA. The V gene lost 1 base and the J gene lost 4 bases, with 13 bases spanning the gap. The CDR3 spells CSVEGAGVGTEAFF. CDR3 nucleotide sequence: TGCAGCGTTGAAGGGGCCGGGGTGGGCACTGAAGCTTTCTTT.